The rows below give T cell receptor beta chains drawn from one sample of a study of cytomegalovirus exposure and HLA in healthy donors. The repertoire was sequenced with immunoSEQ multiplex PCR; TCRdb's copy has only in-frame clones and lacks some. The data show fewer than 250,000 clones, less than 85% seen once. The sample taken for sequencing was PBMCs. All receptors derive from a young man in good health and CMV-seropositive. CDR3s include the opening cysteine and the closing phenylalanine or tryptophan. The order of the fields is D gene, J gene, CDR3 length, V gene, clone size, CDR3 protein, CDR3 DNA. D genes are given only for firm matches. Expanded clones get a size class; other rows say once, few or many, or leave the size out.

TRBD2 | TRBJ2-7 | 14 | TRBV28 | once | CASSLSASGGEQYF | TGTGCCAGCAGTTTATCAGCTAGCGGGGGCGAGCAGTACTTC
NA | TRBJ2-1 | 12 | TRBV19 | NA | CASSLQMNEQFF | TGTGCCAGTAGCCTTCAGATGAATGAGCAGTTCTTC
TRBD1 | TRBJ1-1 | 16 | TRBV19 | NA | CASSIVRDRTNTEAFF | TGTGCCAGTAGTATAGTTAGGGACAGGACTAACACTGAAGCTTTCTTT
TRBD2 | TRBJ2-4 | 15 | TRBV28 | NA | CASSRLAGGSVIQYF | TGTGCCAGCAGCCGACTAGCGGGAGGGTCGGTCATTCAGTACTTC
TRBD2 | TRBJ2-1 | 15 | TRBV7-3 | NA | CASSQPGLAGNEQFF | TGTGCCAGCAGCCAGCCCGGACTAGCGGGAAATGAGCAGTTCTTC
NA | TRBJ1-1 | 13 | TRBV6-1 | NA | CASSGVLNTEAFF | TGTGCCAGCAGTGGTGTCTTGAACACTGAAGCTTTCTTT
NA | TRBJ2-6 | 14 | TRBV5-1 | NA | CASSPFSGANVLTF | TGCGCCAGCAGCCCCTTCTCTGGGGCCAACGTCCTGACTTTC
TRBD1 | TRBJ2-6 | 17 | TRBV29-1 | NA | CSVDGGQGFPGANVLTF | TGCAGCGTTGACGGAGGACAGGGGTTTCCTGGGGCCAACGTCCTGACTTTC
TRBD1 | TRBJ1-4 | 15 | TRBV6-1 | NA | CASGTEVATNEKLFF | TGTGCCAGCGGGACAGAAGTTGCAACTAATGAAAAACTGTTTTTT
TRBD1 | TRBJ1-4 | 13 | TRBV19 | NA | CASSGPTGGILFF | TGTGCCAGTAGTGGCCCTACAGGGGGCATACTGTTTTTT
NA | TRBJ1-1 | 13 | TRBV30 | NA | CAWSEGHPGEAFF | TGTGCCTGGAGTGAAGGCCACCCGGGTGAAGCTTTCTTT
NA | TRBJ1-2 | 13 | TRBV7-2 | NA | CASSSTVNYGYTF | TGTGCCAGCAGCTCGACAGTGAACTATGGCTACACCTTC
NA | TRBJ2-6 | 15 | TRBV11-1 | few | CASSLPYSGANVLTF | TGTGCCAGCAGCCTACCGTACTCTGGGGCCAACGTCCTGACTTTC
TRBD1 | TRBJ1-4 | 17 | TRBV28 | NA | CASSTPGQGITGEKLFF | TGTGCCAGCAGCACGCCGGGACAGGGGATAACTGGGGAAAAACTGTTTTTT
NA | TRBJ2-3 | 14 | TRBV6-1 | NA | CASSGGSGPDTQYF | TGTGCCAGCAGTGGGGGCAGCGGGCCAGATACGCAGTATTTT
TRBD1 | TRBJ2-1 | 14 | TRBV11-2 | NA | CASSPDRGYNEQFF | TGTGCCAGCAGCCCGGACAGGGGCTACAATGAGCAGTTCTTC
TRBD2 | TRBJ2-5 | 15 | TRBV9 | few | CASTQSGRSQETQYF | TGTGCCAGCACCCAAAGCGGGAGGTCCCAAGAGACCCAGTACTTC
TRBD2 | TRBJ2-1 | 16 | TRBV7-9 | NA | CASSSGLAGGFDEQFF | TGTGCCAGCAGCTCGGGACTAGCGGGGGGGTTTGATGAGCAGTTCTTC
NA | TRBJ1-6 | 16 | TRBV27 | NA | CASRLGEGIYNSPLHF | TGCGCCAGCAGACTCGGGGAGGGGATCTATAATTCACCCCTCCACTTT
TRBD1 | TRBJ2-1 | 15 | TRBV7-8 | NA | CASSSGQGPYNEQFF | TGTGCCAGCAGCTCGGGACAGGGCCCCTACAATGAGCAGTTCTTC
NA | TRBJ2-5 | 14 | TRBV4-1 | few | CASSQVGAPETQYF | TGCGCCAGCAGCCAAGTTGGAGCGCCAGAGACCCAGTACTTC
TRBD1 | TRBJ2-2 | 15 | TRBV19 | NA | CASSPQTGGTGELFF | TGTGCCAGTAGTCCCCAAACAGGGGGGACCGGGGAGCTGTTTTTT
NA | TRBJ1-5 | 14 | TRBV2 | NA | CASSDPQGGQPQHF | TGTGCCAGCAGTGACCCGCAGGGAGGTCAGCCCCAGCATTTT
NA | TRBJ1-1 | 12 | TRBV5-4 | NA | CASSLAASEAFF | TGTGCCAGCAGCTTAGCTGCATCTGAAGCTTTCTTT
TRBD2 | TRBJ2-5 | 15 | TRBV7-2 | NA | CASSPGGGYGETQYF | TGTGCCAGCAGCCCGGGAGGGGGGTACGGTGAGACCCAGTACTTC
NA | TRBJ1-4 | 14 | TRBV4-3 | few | CASSQESADEKLFF | TGCGCCAGCAGCCAAGAAAGCGCGGATGAAAAACTGTTTTTT
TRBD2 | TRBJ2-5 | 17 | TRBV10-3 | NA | CAISEPPGLAVQETQYF | TGTGCCATCAGTGAACCCCCGGGACTAGCAGTCCAAGAGACCCAGTACTTC
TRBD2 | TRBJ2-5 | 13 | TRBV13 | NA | CASSPTGGETQYF | TGTGCCAGCAGCCCAACGGGGGGTGAGACCCAGTACTTC
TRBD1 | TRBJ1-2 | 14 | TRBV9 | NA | CASSERQGTGGYTF | TGTGCCAGCAGCGAGCGACAGGGTACGGGTGGCTACACCTTC
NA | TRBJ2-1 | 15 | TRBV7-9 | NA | CASSPTGQPGNEQFF | TGTGCCAGCAGCCCAACGGGACAACCTGGGAATGAGCAGTTCTTC
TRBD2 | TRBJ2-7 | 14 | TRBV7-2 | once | CASSLGGSTYEQYF | TGTGCCAGCAGCCTGGGGGGGTCGACCTACGAGCAGTACTTC
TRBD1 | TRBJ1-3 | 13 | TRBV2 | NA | CVSSRGPGNTIYF | TGTGTCTCGTCCAGGGGGCCTGGAAACACCATATATTTT
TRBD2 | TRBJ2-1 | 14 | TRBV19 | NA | CASRRAGVYNEQFF | TGTGCCAGTAGGCGGGCGGGGGTATACAATGAGCAGTTCTTC
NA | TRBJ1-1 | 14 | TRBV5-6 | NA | CASYALGVNTEAFF | TGTGCCAGCTACGCGCTAGGGGTGAACACTGAAGCTTTCTTT
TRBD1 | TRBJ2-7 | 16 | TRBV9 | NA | CASSVDGTGLPYEQYF | TGTGCCAGCAGCGTAGACGGGACAGGGCTTCCCTACGAGCAGTACTTC
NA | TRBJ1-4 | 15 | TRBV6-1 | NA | CASSETHRVNEKLFF | TGTGCCAGCAGTGAAACGCACAGGGTTAATGAAAAACTGTTTTTT
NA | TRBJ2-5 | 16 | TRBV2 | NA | CASNSRTVENQETQYF | TGTGCCAGCAATTCTCGGACAGTAGAGAACCAAGAGACCCAGTACTTC
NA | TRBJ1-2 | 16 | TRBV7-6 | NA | CASSLGNVRENYGYTF | TGTGCCAGCAGCTTAGGCAACGTCAGGGAAAACTATGGCTACACCTTC
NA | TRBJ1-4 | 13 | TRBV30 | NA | CAWSVRQAKKLFF | TGTGCCTGGAGTGTAAGGCAGGCCAAAAAACTGTTTTTT
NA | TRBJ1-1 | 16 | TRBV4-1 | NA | CASSQEGRGLRTEAFF | TGCGCCAGCAGCCAAGAGGGCAGGGGATTGAGAACTGAAGCTTTCTTT
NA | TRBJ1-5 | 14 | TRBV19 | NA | CASSMRPLNQPQHF | TGTGCCAGTAGTATGCGGCCACTAAATCAGCCCCAGCATTTT